These T cell receptor beta chains were read from a single sample in a study of blood T cell repertoires in COVID-19. Clones were read by immunoSEQ multiplex PCR, and TCRdb kept only the in-frame ones, dropping some. The table has about 80,000 clones, around 80% seen once. The sequencing sample was made of peripheral blood. The receptors shown here come from a human donor in a cohort sampled during active COVID-19. CDR3s include the opening cysteine and the closing phenylalanine or tryptophan. Fields, in order: CDR3 protein, CDR3 DNA, D gene, CDR3 length, V gene, J gene, clone size. The D gene is left open where the match is weak. Clone sizes are given selectively: once, few, many, or a class where the clone is expanded.

CDR3 protein: CASSPKARVIDNEQFF; CDR3 DNA: TGTGCCAGCAGCCCCAAGGCCAGGGTAATAGACAATGAGCAGTTCTTC; D gene: .; CDR3 length: 16; V gene: TRBV11-2; J gene: TRBJ2-1; clone size: .
CDR3 protein: CASGFITTGSNSPLHF; CDR3 DNA: TGTGCTAGTGGTTTTATAACGACAGGCTCTAATTCACCCCTCCACTTT; D gene: .; CDR3 length: 16; V gene: TRBV12-5; J gene: TRBJ1-6; clone size: .
CDR3 protein: CASSYEATPGTGELFF; CDR3 DNA: TGTGCCAGCAGCTACGAGGCTACCCCCGGGACCGGGGAGCTGTTTTTT; D gene: .; CDR3 length: 16; V gene: TRBV7-8; J gene: TRBJ2-2; clone size: few
CDR3 protein: CATSVGGNEQFF; CDR3 DNA: TGTGCCACCAGTGTGGGGGGCAATGAGCAGTTCTTC; D gene: .; CDR3 length: 12; V gene: TRBV24-1; J gene: TRBJ2-1; clone size: .
CDR3 protein: CASTHSGTATYEQYF; CDR3 DNA: TGTGCCAGCACTCACTCCGGGACAGCTACCTACGAGCAGTACTTC; D gene: TRBD1; CDR3 length: 15; V gene: TRBV6-2/TRBV6-3; J gene: TRBJ2-7; clone size: .
CDR3 protein: CASSYMTEGDGYTF; CDR3 DNA: TGTGCCAGCAGTTATATGACAGAAGGGGATGGCTACACCTTC; D gene: .; CDR3 length: 14; V gene: TRBV28; J gene: TRBJ1-2; clone size: .
CDR3 protein: CSASTGSTDTQYF; CDR3 DNA: TGCAGTGCTAGTACAGGGAGCACAGATACGCAGTATTTT; D gene: .; CDR3 length: 13; V gene: TRBV20-1; J gene: TRBJ2-3; clone size: .
CDR3 protein: CASSLVPQGRHTEAFF; CDR3 DNA: TGTGCCAGCAGCTTAGTTCCTCAGGGGCGGCACACTGAAGCTTTCTTT; D gene: .; CDR3 length: 16; V gene: TRBV7-8; J gene: TRBJ1-1; clone size: .
CDR3 protein: CASSRLAGTTGELFF; CDR3 DNA: TGTGCCAGCAGTCGACTAGCGGGGACCACCGGGGAGCTGTTTTTT; D gene: TRBD2; CDR3 length: 15; V gene: TRBV27; J gene: TRBJ2-2; clone size: few
CDR3 protein: CATSGGTGSYEQYF; CDR3 DNA: TGTGCCACCAGTGGGGGGACAGGCTCCTACGAGCAGTACTTC; D gene: TRBD1; CDR3 length: 14; V gene: TRBV24-1; J gene: TRBJ2-7; clone size: .